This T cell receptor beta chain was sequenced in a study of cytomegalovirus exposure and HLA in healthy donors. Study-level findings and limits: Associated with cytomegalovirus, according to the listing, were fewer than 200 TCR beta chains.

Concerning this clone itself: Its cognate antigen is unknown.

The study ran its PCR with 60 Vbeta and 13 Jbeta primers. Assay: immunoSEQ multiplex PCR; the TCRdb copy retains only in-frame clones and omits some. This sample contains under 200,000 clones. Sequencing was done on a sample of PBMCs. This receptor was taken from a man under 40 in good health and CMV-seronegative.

The DNA for the CDR3 is TGTGCCAGCAGCTTAGACCCGGGTTCGGGAGAGCAGTACTTC. Residues: CASSLDPGSGEQYF. The V gene is TRBV7-2, the J gene TRBJ2-7; TRBD2 might be the D (5 bases). Trimming removed 1 base at V and 7 bases at J, with 14 bases between. Looked up from germline, CDR1 is SGHTA and CDR2 is FQGNSA. The CDR3 runs to 14 residues.